This TCR beta chain was found in a study of blood T cell repertoires in COVID-19. Across the whole study: T cells, B-cell-depleted T cells, or PBMCs supplied cDNA or gDNA.

Clones were read by immunoSEQ multiplex PCR, and TCRdb kept only the in-frame ones, dropping some. The table has about 190,000 clones, roughly nine tenths seen once. Germline-derived CDR1 and CDR2 are SGHKS and YYEKEE (reference sequence). This CDR3 is 16 amino acids long. The V segment lost 4 bases and the J segment 0 bases; nucleotides outside the gene matches: 6. The genes are TRBV5-5 and TRBJ2-3, with TRBD1 identical over 9 bases. Material: peripheral blood. This receptor was identified in a man younger than 45 with acute or convalescent COVID-19. The CDR3 DNA reads as TGTGCCAGCAGCCGCTTGGGACAGGGAAGCACAGATACGCAGTATTTT. Its protein product is CASSRLGQGSTDTQYF.